This is a list of T cell receptor beta chains from one sample in a study of breast tumors, draining lymph nodes, adjacent tissues. TCRdb redid the calling of the multiplex PCR reads with MiXCR, one entry per CDR3 protein. The table records some 170,000 distinct CDR3 sequences, around a third of them present only once. Sequencing was carried out using axillary lymph node tissue. These receptors were collected from a female donor with breast cancer. Some clones in this sample may be carry-over from other donors' samples. CDR3s include the opening cysteine and the closing phenylalanine or tryptophan. A D gene is named only where the DNA matches it firmly. Clone size is shown for a subset of rows, as once, few, many or a class of expanded clone.

CATSAQGPGANVLTF	TGTGCCACCAGCGCGCAAGGGCCTGGGGCCAACGTCCTGACTTTC	.	TRBJ2-6	.	TRBV24-1
CASSQDREGQETQYF	TGCGCCAGCAGCCAAGATCGAGAGGGCCAAGAGACCCAGTACTTC	many	TRBJ2-5	.	TRBV4-1
CSAREQREIPNEQFF	TGCAGTGCTAGAGAACAGCGGGAGATTCCCAATGAGCAGTTCTTC	.	TRBJ2-1	TRBD2	TRBV20-1
CASSKSANVLTF	TGTGCCAGCAGTAAATCTGCCAACGTCCTGACTTTC	.	TRBJ2-6	.	TRBV2
CSAGQVQGRTGELFF	TGCAGTGCCGGGCAGGTACAGGGTAGAACCGGGGAGCTGTTTTTT	many	TRBJ2-2	.	TRBV20-1
CASSVGGRDF	TGTGCCAGCAGCGTAGGGGGCAGGGATTTT	.	TRBJ2-3	.	TRBV9
CASSYVLGAPDNQPQHF	TGTGCCAGCAGTTACGTTTTGGGGGCGCCGGACAATCAGCCCCAGCATTTT	few	TRBJ1-5	.	TRBV6-2/TRBV6-3
CASTRDRGYEQYF	TGTGCCAGCACCCGGGACAGGGGATACGAGCAGTACTTC	many	TRBJ2-7	TRBD1	TRBV2
CASSEGRDSRNSPLHF	TGTGCCAGCAGTGAAGGTCGGGACAGTCGCAATTCACCCCTCCACTTT	.	TRBJ1-6	TRBD1	TRBV2
CASSIAWQPTNGKLFF	TGTGCCAGTAGTATAGCGTGGCAGCCAACTAATGGAAAACTGTTTTTT	.	TRBJ1-4	.	TRBV19
CASSLGLGGQGNSPLHF	TGTGCCAGCAGCTTAGGGCTGGGCGGGCAGGGGAATTCACCCCTCCACTTT	.	TRBJ1-6	.	TRBV7-2
CSARDPQTIPLNEQYF	TGCAGTGCTAGAGATCCCCAGACTATCCCTTTGAACGAGCAGTACTTC	many	TRBJ2-7	.	TRBV20-1
CASSSLAGVKETQYF	TGTGCCAGCAGTTCCCTAGCGGGGGTGAAAGAGACCCAGTACTTC	many	TRBJ2-5	TRBD2	TRBV7-2
CASSWTSGGTGELFF	TGTGCCAGCAGCTGGACTAGCGGGGGGACCGGAGAGCTGTTTTTT	many	TRBJ2-2	TRBD2	TRBV9
CASSTLIRGKAFF	TGTGCCAGTAGTACCCTCATAAGGGGCAAAGCTTTCTTT	.	TRBJ1-1	.	TRBV19
CNASSVSYNEQFF	TGCAATGCCAGTAGCGTCAGCTACAATGAGCAGTTCTTC	few	TRBJ2-1	.	TRBV20-1
CASSLYYSYEQYF	TGTGCCAGCAGTTTATATTACTCCTACGAGCAGTACTTC	many	TRBJ2-7	.	TRBV27
CASPPTAPGGGTMRDEQFF	TGTGCCAGCCCGCCCACGGCCCCGGGGGGGGGGACAATGCGCGATGAGCAGTTCTTC	.	TRBJ2-1	.	TRBV12-1
CASSSRSGLVVETQHF	TGTGCCAGCAGCTCCCGTTCCGGACTAGTGGTTGAGACCCAGCATTTT	.	TRBJ1-5	.	TRBV13
CSANRGGAYYEQYF	TGCAGTGCTAATCGGGGGGGCGCCTACTACGAGCAGTACTTC	many	TRBJ2-7	TRBD2	TRBV20-1
CASSAGQGTGYTF	TGTGCCAGCTCAGCGGGACAGGGGACTGGCTACACCTTC	many	TRBJ1-2	TRBD1	TRBV18
CASTAGRENNEQFF	TGTGCCAGCACCGCGGGTAGAGAGAACAATGAGCAGTTCTTC	many	TRBJ2-1	.	TRBV12-3/TRBV12-4
CASSPDPGTGNEKLFF	TGTGCCAGCAGCCCAGATCCCGGGACAGGGAATGAAAAACTGTTTTTT	many	TRBJ1-4	TRBD1	TRBV5-5
CASSLPGTNTGELSF	TGTGCCAGCAGTTTGCCGGGGACTAACACCGGGGAGCTGTCTTTT	.	TRBJ2-2	TRBD2	TRBV28
CASSRLAGAVLNTGELFF	TGCGCCAGCAGTCGTTTAGCGGGCGCGGTCCTTAACACCGGGGAGCTGTTTTTT	many	TRBJ2-2	TRBD2	TRBV5-1
CTGSLGFTDTQYF	TGTACCGGCAGCTTAGGCTTCACAGATACGCAGTATTTT	.	TRBJ2-3	.	TRBV7-9
CASSLDISIWVYNEQFF	TGTGCCAGCAGCTTAGATATCTCCATTTGGGTCTACAATGAGCAGTTCTTC	many	TRBJ2-1	.	TRBV11-2
CGARDLTGDLCEQYF	TGCGGTGCCAGGGATTTGACAGGAGACCTCTGCGAGCAGTACTTC	.	TRBJ2-7	.	TRBV20-1
CASSRRDRKNTEAFF	TGTGCCAGTAGTAGACGGGACAGAAAGAACACTGAAGCTTTCTTT	few	TRBJ1-1	TRBD1	TRBV19
CASSQDNRGFSDNSPLHF	TGCGCCAGCAGCCAAGACAACCGGGGATTTAGCGATAATTCACCCCTCCACTTT	.	TRBJ1-6	.	TRBV4-1
CASSLDRWRAFF	TGTGCCAGCAGCTTAGACAGGTGGCGGGCTTTCTTT	few	TRBJ1-1	.	TRBV11-2
CSARIQRTHFSTDTQYF	TGCAGTGCTAGAATCCAGCGGACCCATTTTAGCACAGATACGCAGTATTTT	many	TRBJ2-3	.	TRBV20-1
CASLSVLGTQYF	TGTGCCAGCCTCTCCGTTTTGGGGACCCAGTACTTC	many	TRBJ2-5	.	TRBV6-6
CSAGGSGDTQYF	TGCAGTGCGGGCGGGAGTGGAGATACGCAGTATTTT	once	TRBJ2-3	TRBD2	TRBV20-1
CASSDLGLAVIKTQYF	TGTGCCAGCAGTGATTTGGGACTGGCGGTTATAAAGACCCAGTACTTC	.	TRBJ2-5	.	TRBV6-1
CASSMKAGESGGYTF	TGTGCCAGTAGTATGAAGGCAGGGGAGTCGGGTGGCTACACCTTC	.	TRBJ1-2	.	TRBV19
CASSSRDSSKDEQYF	TGTGCCAGTAGTAGCAGGGACAGCTCCAAGGACGAGCAGTACTTC	many	TRBJ2-7	TRBD1	TRBV19
CASSQPPWTLSYEQYF	TGTGCCAGCAGTCAACCCCCATGGACTTTAAGCTACGAGCAGTACTTC	.	TRBJ2-7	.	TRBV6-1
CASSLDTYTEAFF	TGTGCCAGCAGTTTAGACACCTACACTGAAGCTTTCTTT	.	TRBJ1-1	.	TRBV28
CASSVEGASGYTF	TGTGCCAGCAGCGTAGAAGGGGCAAGTGGCTACACCTTC	many	TRBJ1-2	.	TRBV9
CASSVGGGHGNEKLFF	TGTGCCAGCAGCGTAGGTGGCGGACACGGGAATGAAAAACTGTTTTTT	.	TRBJ1-4	.	TRBV9
CASSPEPGLAGGLAADTQYF	TGTGCCAGCAGCCCCGAACCGGGACTAGCGGGAGGGTTAGCGGCAGATACGCAGTATTTT	.	TRBJ2-3	TRBD2	TRBV7-8
CASRKAGGPADTQYF	TGTGCCAGCAGAAAAGCGGGGGGGCCGGCAGATACGCAGTATTTT	.	TRBJ2-3	TRBD2	TRBV12-3/TRBV12-4
CASEAVGGLPDTQYF	TGTGCCAGCGAAGCCGTGGGGGGATTGCCAGATACGCAGTATTTT	.	TRBJ2-3	.	TRBV6-5
CASSSGTHQDTQYF	TGCGCCAGCAGCTCCGGGACACACCAAGACACCCAGTACTTC	.	TRBJ2-5	.	TRBV5-1
CASTEGLAGASNTGELFF	TGTGCTAGCACCGAAGGACTAGCGGGGGCCTCTAACACCGGGGAGCTGTTTTTT	many	TRBJ2-2	TRBD2	TRBV7-7
CASSHSSGSNQPQHF	TGTGCCAGCAGTCACTCTTCGGGTAGCAATCAGCCCCAGCATTTT	many	TRBJ1-5	.	TRBV6-5
CSARVGGSAGGLSYEQYF	TGCAGTGCTAGAGTCGGGGGAAGTGCGGGAGGCCTCTCCTACGAGCAGTACTTC	once	TRBJ2-7	TRBD2	TRBV20-1
CASSYRVTHEQYF	TGTGCCAGCAGTTATAGGGTCACCCACGAGCAGTACTTC	many	TRBJ2-7	.	TRBV27
CSVALPWGSEQYF	TGCAGCGTTGCCCTTCCATGGGGGTCGGAGCAGTACTTC	many	TRBJ2-7	.	TRBV29-1
CATREGMNTGELFF	TGTGCCACCAGGGAGGGGATGAACACCGGGGAGCTGTTTTTT	few	TRBJ2-2	.	TRBV24-1
CASVFDTGCYGYTF	TGTGCCAGCGTCTTCGATACAGGGTGCTATGGCTACACCTTC	many	TRBJ1-2	.	TRBV12-3/TRBV12-4
CSVGLAYNEQFF	TGCAGCGTGGGACTAGCATACAATGAGCAGTTCTTC	.	TRBJ2-1	TRBD2	TRBV29-1
CSASSILTGGYGEQFF	TGCAGTGCTAGTTCGATCTTAACGGGGGGGTACGGTGAGCAGTTCTTC	many	TRBJ2-1	TRBD2	TRBV20-1
CASSPGTPGPQHF	TGTGCCAGCAGTCCCGGGACACCGGGGCCCCAGCATTTT	many	TRBJ1-5	.	TRBV12-3/TRBV12-4
CASRAFKAAYNERFF	TGTGCCAGCAGAGCTTTTAAAGCAGCCTACAATGAGCGGTTCTTC	.	TRBJ2-1	.	TRBV5-6
CASSLDRANEKLFF	TGTGCCAGCAGCCTGGACAGAGCTAATGAAAAACTGTTTTTT	many	TRBJ1-4	.	TRBV5-4
CASSPQLGGTDTQYF	TGTGCCAGCAGTCCGCAATTGGGTGGAACAGATACGCAGTATTTT	few	TRBJ2-3	.	TRBV6-2/TRBV6-3
CASSPVNGAEAFF	TGTGCCAGCAGTCCGGTCAACGGGGCTGAAGCTTTCTTT	few	TRBJ1-1	.	TRBV6-5
CASRPDNNDKLFF	TGTGCCAGCAGGCCGGACAATAATGACAAACTGTTTTTT	few	TRBJ1-4	.	TRBV2